This T cell receptor beta chain is from a study of CD8 T cells in Susac syndrome. Study-level points and caveats: The study identified about seventeen and five Susac-specific public clones in total CD8+ and CD8+ TEMRA repertoires. The peak of CD8+ clonal expansion in Susac was seen in TEMRA cells and active patients.

This clonotype was observed a few times. What it binds is unknown. An amount of RNA that ranged from about 0.45 to 1 ug was reverse transcribed with random hexamers. TCRdb fed the immunoSEQ multiplex PCR reads into MiXCR, producing one record per CDR3 protein. Of 84,000 or so distinct CDR3 sequences listed, approximately 96% were seen once; the top ten hold around 0.41%. Sequencing targeted TCR beta in T cells from blood (CD8+ and CD4+). TEMRA cells underwent FACS enrichment and CD8+ and CD4+ T cells underwent negative isolation. Germline CDR1 and CDR2: SGHAT and FQNNGV. Trimming took off 3 bases at V and 6 bases at J, with 7 bases between the two ends. The CDR3 is 12 amino acids.

The source of this sequence is a human donor with Susac syndrome. V usage is TRBV11-2 and J usage is TRBJ2-3; D unresolved. The sample was CD8+ T cells from PBMCs. As DNA, the CDR3 is TGTGCCAGCAGCTTGGGTCAGGATACGCAGTATTTT. Its translation is CASSLGQDTQYF.